Shown below are 16 T cell receptor beta chains from a single sample sequenced in a study of beta chain features in type 1 diabetes. The whole isolated RNA underwent reverse transcription, so sequencing captured expressed TCRB transcripts. The method was immunoSEQ multiplex PCR; TCRdb's version includes in-frame clones alone and lacks a portion of them. The sample consists of around 280,000 clones, 7% to 9% of them appearing once. Sequences were obtained from central memory CD4+ T cells from blood. These receptor sequences come from a woman aged 18-35 years in good health.

V is TRBV4-3 and J is TRBJ1-4; D gene unclear. Trimming shortened V by 1 base and J by 8 bases, and 17 bases separated the two germline ends. This CDR3 is built from 16 residues. CDR1 LGHNA and CDR2 YSLEER come from the germline V gene. CDR3 amino acids: CASSQVFQVGEEKLFF. The CDR3 coding sequence is TGCGCCAGCAGCCAAGTTTTCCAGGTTGGGGAGGAAAAACTGTTTTTT.

The chain combines TRBV7-9 with TRBJ1-1; D uncertain. The ends were cut back, 0 bases at V and 1 base at J, with 9 bases in the middle. CDR3 length: 15 amino acids. Germline lookup yields CDR1 SEHNR and CDR2 FQNEAQ (reference sequence). DNA for the CDR3: TGTGCCAGCAGCTTAGCTCAACACTGGAACACTGAAGCTTTCTTT. Translating it yields CASSLAQHWNTEAFF.

This clone was seen a handful of times. The chain couples TRBV28 to TRBJ1-1, with 9 bases identical to TRBD1. The CDR3 loop spans 15 amino acids. The V gene's germline CDR1 is MDHEN and CDR2 SYDVKM. The V and J ends lost 5 bases and 6 bases, in that order; junction bases with no gene match: 10. CDR3 DNA sequence: TGTGCCAGCAGTATTACAGGGGGCGGGAGGTCTGAAGCTTTCTTT. Protein: CASSITGGGRSEAFF.

This clone turned up a few times. The genes are TRBV30 and TRBJ2-7; TRBD1 matches at 7 bases. Germline V lookup: CDR1 GTSNPN, CDR2 SVGIG (reference sequence). Germline trimming cut 0 bases from V and 2 bases from J; bases unmatched to any gene: 13. The CDR3 loop spans 17 amino acids. CDR3 loop: CAWSVYPGTDRTYEQYF. CDR3 DNA sequence: TGTGCCTGGAGTGTATACCCTGGGACAGACCGAACCTACGAGCAGTACTTC.

There are a few counts of this clone. V usage is TRBV28 and J usage is TRBJ1-5, with unresolved D. Germline-derived CDR1 and CDR2 are MDHEN and SYDVKM. The ends were cut back, 11 bases at V and 5 bases at J, with 16 bases in the middle. The CDR3 runs to 13 residues. CDR3 region: CAARGGMDQPQHF. The CDR3 region has the DNA TGTGCCGCCCGAGGAGGGATGGATCAGCCCCAGCATTTT.

This clone was observed a few times. The genes are TRBV10-3 and TRBJ1-5, with TRBD1 matching over 9 bases. The CDR3 runs 18 residues. V lost 2 bases and J lost 2; bases outside the gene matches: 10. The germline V gene has CDR1 ENHRY and CDR2 SYGVKD. The CDR3 region is CAISEGQGSPSGNQPQHF. The CDR3 DNA is TGTGCCATCAGTGAGGGACAGGGGAGTCCCAGCGGCAATCAGCCCCAGCATTTT.

A note on this clone: This specimen includes other DNA sequences encoding the same CDR3. This chain connects TRBV9 to TRBJ2-5; D not resolved. The V end lost 3 bases, the J end lost 0 bases, and 9 bases lay between the germline ends. Looked up from germline, CDR1 is SGDLS and CDR2 is YYNGEE. The CDR3 has 14 amino acids. CDR3 bases: TGTGCCAGCAGCGGTGGGCAGAACCAAGAGACCCAGTACTTC. It translates to CASSGGQNQETQYF.

There are a few counts of this clone. The chain is built from TRBV6-6 and TRBJ2-7; no reliable D call. The V gene lost 0 bases and the J gene lost 0 bases, with 9 bases spanning the gap. This CDR3 is 15 amino acids long. Germline assignment: CDR1 MNHNY and CDR2 SVGAGI (reference sequence). The CDR3 DNA follows: TGTGCCAGCAGTTACTCGAGCAAGAGCTCCTACGAGCAGTACGTC. Its translation is CASSYSSKSSYEQYV.

This sequence joins TRBV5-6 and TRBJ2-2, with D unresolved. Deletions cut 2 bases from V and 2 bases from J, with 10 bases between. The CDR3 runs 15 residues. Germline values: CDR1 SGHDT, CDR2 YYEEEE. CDR3 in amino acids: CASSFVVRNTGELFF. CDR3 nucleotide sequence: TGTGCCAGCAGCTTCGTTGTGCGAAACACCGGGGAGCTGTTTTTT.

This clone was recorded at least ten times. The gene calls are TRBV19 and TRBJ1-1; no clear D. Germline values: CDR1 LNHDA, CDR2 SQIVND (reference sequence). The V end was cut by 3 bases, the J end by 5 bases, with 16 bases between. The CDR3 has 15 amino acids. In nucleotides, the CDR3 is TGTGCCAGTAGTATCCCCAATGGTTTGGGGACTGAAGCTTTCTTT. This translates into CASSIPNGLGTEAFF. The full variable domain, completed using reference TRBV19 and TRBJ1-1, is DGGITQSPKYLFRKEGQNVTLSCEQNLNHDAMYWYRQDPGQGLRLIYYSQIVNDFQKGDIAEGYSVSREKKESFPLTVTSAQKNPTAFYLCASSIPNGLGTEAFFGQGTRLTVV.

V usage is TRBV7-2 and J usage is TRBJ1-6; TRBD1 matches at 7 bases. CDR1 SGHTA and CDR2 FQGNSA come from the germline V gene. Unmatched junction bases numbered 8, after V lost 5 bases and J lost 10 bases. This CDR3 is 14 amino acids long. CDR3 in amino acids: CASSLRQGVSPLHF. As DNA, the CDR3 is TGTGCCAGCAGCCTCCGACAGGGTGTATCACCCCTCCACTTT.

This clone was seen a few times. Distinct nucleotide sequences in the sample also encode this CDR3. The chain combines TRBV30 with TRBJ1-3; D is undetermined. In germline, CDR1 is GTSNPN, CDR2 SVGIG (reference sequence). V lost 0 bases, J lost 3 bases, and 9 bases lay in between. This CDR3 is built from 14 residues. CDR3 coding DNA: TGTGCCTGGAGTGTAAAAGGAAGTGGAAACACCATATATTTT. It specifies CAWSVKGSGNTIYF.

With regard to this clone: One base separates it from a far larger clone, so it is likely a read error. V and J are TRBV11-3 and TRBJ2-5, with D unclear. Trimming cost V 1 base and J 4 bases, with 1 base left between them. The CDR3 length is 11 residues. The germline CDR1 and CDR2 sequences are SGHNT and YENEEA. This CDR3 reads CASSLGETQYF. In DNA, the CDR3 is TGTGCCAGCAGCTTAGGAGAGACCCAGTACTTC. Complete variable domain (other parts from reference TRBV11-3 and TRBJ2-5): EAGVVQSPRYKIIEKKQPVAFWCNPISGHNTLYWYLQNLGQGPELLIRYENEEAVDDSQLPKDRFSAERLKGVDSTLKIQPAELGDSAVYLCASSLGETQYFGPGTRLLVL.

This clone was observed many times. The chain joins TRBV5-5 to TRBJ2-7; D is unclear. Trimming cost V 0 bases and J 6 bases, with 4 bases left between them. CDR3 length equals 11 residues. The germline V gene has CDR1 SGHKS and CDR2 YYEKEE (reference sequence). CDR3 coding DNA: TGTGCCAGCAGCTTGGATAGCGAGCAGTACTTC. Its protein is CASSLDSEQYF.

Many counts were recorded for this clone. V usage is TRBV29-1 and J usage is TRBJ1-5; no clear D. V lost 4 bases and J lost 1, with 5 bases in between. This CDR3 has 12 residues. Germline V gives CDR1 SQVTM, CDR2 ANQGSEA. This CDR3 is CSVGWSNQPQHF. CDR3 bases: TGCAGCGTTGGGTGGAGCAATCAGCCCCAGCATTTT. The complete variable domain, with remaining parts taken from reference TRBV29-1 and TRBJ1-5, reads SAVISQKPSRDICQRGTSLTIQCQVDSQVTMMFWYRQQPGQSLTLIATANQGSEATYESGFVIDKFPISRPNLTFSTLTVSNMSPEDSSIYLCSVGWSNQPQHFGDGTRLSIL.

In its sample, this clone was seen a few times. The chain joins TRBV30 to TRBJ1-2, with 7 bases aligning to TRBD1. The junction had 5 bases not matched to a gene; V was cut back by 4 bases and J by 0 bases. This CDR3 region has 14 residues. Per germline, CDR1 GTSNPN and CDR2 SVGIG (reference sequence). CDR3 sequence (DNA): TGTGCCTGGAAACCGGGACAGACTAACTATGGCTACACCTTC. Amino acid sequence: CAWKPGQTNYGYTF.